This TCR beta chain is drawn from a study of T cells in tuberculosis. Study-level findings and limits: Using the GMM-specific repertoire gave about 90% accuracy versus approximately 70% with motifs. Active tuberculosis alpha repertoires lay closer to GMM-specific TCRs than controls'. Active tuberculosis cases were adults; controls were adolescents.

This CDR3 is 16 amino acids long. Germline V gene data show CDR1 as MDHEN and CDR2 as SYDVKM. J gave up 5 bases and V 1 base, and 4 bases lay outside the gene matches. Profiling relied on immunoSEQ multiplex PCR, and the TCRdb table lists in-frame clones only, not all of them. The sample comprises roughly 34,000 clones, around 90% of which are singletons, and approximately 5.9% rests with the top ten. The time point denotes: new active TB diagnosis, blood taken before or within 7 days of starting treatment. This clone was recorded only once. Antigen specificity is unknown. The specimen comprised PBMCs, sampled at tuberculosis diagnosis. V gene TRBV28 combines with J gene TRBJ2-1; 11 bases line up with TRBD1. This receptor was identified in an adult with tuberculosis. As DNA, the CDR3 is TGTGCCAGCAGTTTATTCGGACAGGGGGCCCACAATGAGCAGTTCTTC. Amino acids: CASSLFGQGAHNEQFF.